Described below is a single T cell receptor (beta chain) sequence and its context. Unmatched junction bases numbered 9, after V lost 8 bases and J lost 4 bases. This CDR3 contains 15 residues. The V gene's germline CDR1 is MDHEN and CDR2 SYDVKM. This sample stems from a study of blood T cell repertoires in COVID-19. Turning to the study itself: PBMCs, B-cell-depleted T cells, or T cells provided the cDNA or gDNA that made up the material.

Clones were read by immunoSEQ multiplex PCR, and TCRdb kept only the in-frame ones, dropping some. This table holds roughly 100,000 clones, around 74% found once. The sequencing sample was made of peripheral blood. This chain links TRBV28 with TRBJ2-1, with 9 bases identical to TRBD2. This receptor was taken from a woman aged 65 to 85 with acute or convalescent COVID-19. The CDR3 sequence: CASCASGANYNEQFF. Here the CDR3 DNA reads TGTGCCAGCTGCGCTAGCGGGGCCAATTACAATGAGCAGTTCTTC.